Presented here are 22 T cell receptor beta chains from one specimen sequenced in a study of memory CD4+ T cells and cytomegalovirus serostatus (dated by TCRdb to the late 2010s). A FACSAria II was used to sort memory CD4+ T cells, defined as single viable CD3+CD4+CD8-CD45RO+ cells. The protocol used for the library was the immunoSEQ multiplex PCR assay. TCRdb retrieved this table from immuneACCESS and kept in-frame rearrangements only. Not all clones are present; in checked studies, unresolved V genes account for under half, and no reason is known for the remainder. The sample profile shows about 56,000 clones; more than 75% of them were found once. Over 0.35% of the sample rests with the top ten. The source material was memory CD4+ T cells from blood. Receptors were obtained from an adult in good health and CMV-seronegative.

The rearrangement joins TRBV28 to TRBJ1-5; weak D call: TRBD1 (5 bases). CDR1 is MDHEN and CDR2 is SYDVKM in the germline V gene. Trimming stripped 0 bases from V and 4 bases from J, with 13 bases between. CDR3 length: 16 amino acids. In DNA, the CDR3 is TGTGCCAGCAGTTTATGGGGGCTAGGGCCAAATCAGCCCCAGCATTTT. Translation gives CASSLWGLGPNQPQHF. The variable domain in full, completed from reference TRBV28 and TRBJ1-5, reads DVKVTQSSRYLVKRTGEKVFLECVQDMDHENMFWYRQDPGLGLRLIYFSYDVKMKEKGDIPEGYSVSREKKERFSLILESASTNQTSMYLCASSLWGLGPNQPQHFGDGTRLSIL.

This chain joins TRBV30 and TRBJ1-5; weak D call: TRBD1 (6 bases). Trimming shortened V by 2 bases and J by 0 bases, and 17 bases separated the two germline ends. The germline V gene encodes CDR1 GTSNPN and CDR2 SVGIG (reference sequence). This CDR3 region has 17 residues. CDR3: CAWSSARDIFSNQPQHF. The CDR3 region has the DNA TGTGCCTGGAGTTCCGCCAGGGACATCTTTAGCAATCAGCCCCAGCATTTT.

This chain uses TRBV30 with TRBJ2-7; a weak D match, TRBD1 (6 bases). The CDR3 extends over 13 amino acids. The V gene's germline CDR1 is GTSNPN and CDR2 SVGIG (reference sequence). V lost 4 bases and J 6 bases, leaving 16 bases between the germline ends. DNA for the CDR3: TGTGCCTGGAAGGGGACAAAAGCTGCCGAGCAGTACTTC. It encodes CAWKGTKAAEQYF.

The V gene is TRBV4-1, the J gene TRBJ2-5; D is unresolved. Trimming pared 1 base from V and 1 base from J, leaving 16 bases between. Germline values: CDR1 MGHRA, CDR2 YSYEKL. This CDR3 spans 17 amino acids. In DNA, the CDR3 is TGCGCCAGCAGCCAAGTGGGAATAGTAGCCCCCCAAGAGACCCAGTACTTC. Amino acid sequence: CASSQVGIVAPQETQYF.

The V gene is TRBV7-9, the J gene TRBJ2-7; possible D gene TRBD1, 6 bases. Between the trimmed V and J ends, which lost 1 base and 1 base, there was a span of 11 bases. This CDR3 comprises 15 residues. Germline CDR1 is SEHNR and CDR2 is FQNEAQ (reference sequence). This chain's CDR3 is CASSLGQAGSYEQYF. CDR3 sequence (DNA): TGTGCCAGCAGCTTAGGACAGGCAGGATCCTACGAGCAGTACTTC.

The rearrangement links TRBV10-3 to TRBJ2-7, with D possibly TRBD1 on 5 matching bases. This CDR3 comprises 15 residues. From germline, CDR1 is ENHRY and CDR2 SYGVKD. Trimming cost V 5 bases and J 1 base, with 15 bases left between them. The CDR3 DNA reads TGTGCCATCAGTTCAGGGCTCTCCTATTCCTACGAGCAGTACTTC. It codes for CAISSGLSYSYEQYF.

The chain employs TRBV6-1 and TRBJ2-7; D not certain. The germline gives CDR1 MNHNS, CDR2 SASEGT. Trimming took 3 bases from V and 0 from J, leaving 3 bases between them. The CDR3 extends over 12 amino acids. The CDR3 loop reads CASSERSYEQYF. The DNA of the CDR3 is TGTGCCAGCAGTGAGCGCTCCTACGAGCAGTACTTC.

This chain links TRBV5-1 with TRBJ2-3, with TRBD2 identical over 10 bases. The CDR3 totals 15 residues. V shed 2 bases and J 5 bases; nucleotides not matched to a gene: 5. The germline V gene has CDR1 SGHRS and CDR2 YFSETQ. DNA for the CDR3: TGCGCCAGCAGCTTTGGGGCTAGCGGGGGAGATACGCAGTATTTT. It is translated as CASSFGASGGDTQYF.

This chain uses TRBV7-3 with TRBJ2-7, with D unclear. The CDR3 spans 12 residues. In germline, CDR1 is SGHTA, CDR2 FQGTGA. V was shortened by 11 bases and J by 2 bases, with 13 bases between the two germline ends. DNA of the CDR3: TGTGCCCCTAAGCCAGACCCCTACGAGCAGTACTTC. It codes for CAPKPDPYEQYF. Full variable domain (rest looked up from reference TRBV7-3 and TRBJ2-7): GAGVSQTPSNKVTEKGKYVELRCDPISGHTALYWYRQSLGQGPEFLIYFQGTGAADDSGLPNDRFFAVRPEGSVSTLKIQRTERGDSAVYLCAPKPDPYEQYFGPGTRLTVT.

The gene calls are TRBV5-8 and TRBJ1-5; 10 bases match TRBD1. J gave up 2 bases and V 4 bases, and 6 bases lay outside the gene matches. The germline gives CDR1 SGHTS, CDR2 YDEGEE. The CDR3 is 16 residues long. Here the CDR3 reads CASSPKTGGGNQPQHF. The DNA of the CDR3 is TGTGCCAGCAGCCCCAAGACAGGGGGCGGCAATCAGCCCCAGCATTTT.

CDR3 DNA: TGTGCCAGCAGCTTAACGTTAGAACCGGATACGCAGTATTTT. It translates to CASSLTLEPDTQYF. The gene calls are TRBV7-3 and TRBJ2-3; the D is unclear. This CDR3 region has 14 residues. The V end lost 0 bases, the J end lost 6 bases, and 10 bases lay between the germline ends. The germline gives CDR1 SGHTA, CDR2 FQGTGA.

This clone was picked up a small number of times. The chain is built from TRBV5-1 and TRBJ1-6, with 9 positions matching TRBD1. There are 15 residues in the CDR3. The trim removed 3 bases at V and 4 bases at J, leaving 2 bases unmatched. Germline assignment: CDR1 SGHRS and CDR2 YFSETQ. CDR3 DNA: TGCGCCAGCAGCTGGGGACAGGGATATAATTCACCCCTCCACTTT. It specifies CASSWGQGYNSPLHF.

The chain is built from TRBV19 and TRBJ1-1; D is ambiguous. This CDR3 spans 12 amino acids. Germline assignment: CDR1 LNHDA and CDR2 SQIVND (reference sequence). The V and J ends lost 4 bases and 5 bases respectively, with 8 bases between them. The CDR3 DNA is TGTGCCAGTAGTACGTGGGGAACTGAAGCTTTCTTT. It translates to CASSTWGTEAFF.

The chain combines TRBV30 with TRBJ1-2; no reliable D call. Germline CDR1 reads GTSNPN; CDR2 reads SVGIG (reference sequence). The V end lost 3 bases, the J end lost 7 bases, and 6 bases lay between the germline ends. This CDR3 region has 10 residues. CDR3 residues: CAWSSFGYTF. In DNA form, the CDR3 reads TGTGCCTGGAGCAGTTTTGGCTACACCTTC. Together with reference TRBV30 and TRBJ1-2, the CDR3 gives the full variable domain: SQTIHQWPATLVQPVGSPLSLECTVEGTSNPNLYWYRQAAGRGLQLLFYSVGIGQISSEVPQNLSASRPQDRQFILSSKKLLLSDSGFYLCAWSSFGYTFGSGTRLTVV.

This clone is a singleton in its sample. The J gene is TRBJ2-2, the V gene TRBV7-9; the D gene is possibly TRBD1 (5 bases). The CDR3 is made up of 14 amino acids. V was shortened by 5 bases and J by 6 bases, with 13 bases between the two germline ends. Per the germline V gene, CDR1 is SEHNR and CDR2 is FQNEAQ (reference sequence). CDR3 coding DNA: TGTGCCAGCAGCCTGAAAAAAGGGGCCGGGGAGCTGTTTTTT. Translated, it gives CASSLKKGAGELFF.

J is TRBJ2-1 and V is TRBV19; D possibly matches TRBD1 or TRBD2 (6 bases each). Trimming shortened V by 6 bases and J by 0 bases, and 24 bases separated the two germline ends. The length of the CDR3 is 19 residues. Germline V gives CDR1 LNHDA, CDR2 SQIVND (reference sequence). The CDR3 region has the DNA TGTGCCAGTAGCCGACTTTCCTCCGGGGGCGGAAGCTCCTACAATGAGCAGTTCTTC. It encodes CASSRLSSGGGSSYNEQFF.

The chain links TRBV7-9 to TRBJ1-5; no clear D gene. V was pared by 5 bases and J by 3 bases, with 11 bases between. Germline loops: CDR1 SEHNR, CDR2 FQNEAQ (reference sequence). This CDR3 region has 14 residues. This CDR3 reads CASSPGMINQPQHF. CDR3 coding DNA: TGTGCCAGCAGCCCCGGAATGATCAATCAGCCCCAGCATTTT.

Only a few counts were recorded for this clone. The chain is built from TRBV19 and TRBJ2-4; 7 nucleotides match TRBD1. With 4 bases clipped from V and 4 bases from J, the junction kept 7 bases outside the gene matches. This CDR3 is built from 15 residues. CDR1 LNHDA and CDR2 SQIVND come from the germline V gene (reference sequence). The CDR3 bases are TGTGCCAGTAGTACGGGACAGAGAAATAAAAACATTCAGTACTTC. Amino acid sequence: CASSTGQRNKNIQYF. The whole variable domain, remainder taken from reference TRBV19 and TRBJ2-4, is DGGITQSPKYLFRKEGQNVTLSCEQNLNHDAMYWYRQDPGQGLRLIYYSQIVNDFQKGDIAEGYSVSREKKESFPLTVTSAQKNPTAFYLCASSTGQRNKNIQYFGAGTRLSVL.

The chain carries TRBV7-3 and TRBJ1-1, with TRBD1 matching over 7 bases. Germline-derived CDR1 and CDR2 are SGHTA and FQGTGA. J lost 6 bases, V lost 5 bases, and 9 bases had no gene match. This CDR3 has 14 amino acids. The CDR3 coding sequence is TGTGCCAGCAGCCGGGGACAGCTCCAATCTGAAGCTTTCTTT. Protein product: CASSRGQLQSEAFF.

V usage is TRBV7-9 and J usage is TRBJ1-2; 8 bases fit TRBD1. Trimming removed 10 bases from V and 8 bases from J; junction bases left unmatched: 12. Germline CDR1 reads SEHNR; CDR2 reads FQNEAQ (reference sequence). CDR3 length: 13 residues. The CDR3 DNA reads as TGTGCCACCGCTGCAGGGGGCATTTGGGGCTACACCTTC. Its translation is CATAAGGIWGYTF.

The chain uses TRBV11-2 and TRBJ1-4; D is uncertain. The CDR3 length is 13 residues. Germline V lookup: CDR1 SGHAT, CDR2 FQNNGV. Trimming left V 4 bases short and J 8 bases short, with 11 bases between. The CDR3 DNA is TGTGCCAGCAGCTCCTGGACGGGAGAAAAACTGTTTTTT. It codes for CASSSWTGEKLFF.

The genes are TRBV30 and TRBJ1-2; possibly TRBD1 for D (6 bases). The germline V gene has CDR1 GTSNPN and CDR2 SVGIG (reference sequence). The V gene lost 1 base and the J gene lost 4 bases, with 13 bases spanning the gap. The CDR3 extends over 14 amino acids. CDR3 sequence: CAWSAQTGLYGYTF. The CDR3 DNA follows: TGTGCCTGGAGTGCCCAGACAGGACTCTATGGCTACACCTTC.